This TCR beta chain was sequenced during a study of blood T cell repertoires in COVID-19. Germline CDR1 and CDR2: SGHNT and YYREEE (reference sequence). The CDR3 totals 15 residues. The V and J ends lost 1 base and 0 bases respectively, with 7 bases between them. In the original analysis: Amplification from reference gene primers served as the basis for estimated nucleated cell counts. Using immunoSEQ multiplex PCR, the repertoire was profiled, and TCRdb retains in-frame clones only, with some absent. V, J and clone size are those of that table, while D and trimming were read from the DNA. The sample records roughly 240,000 clones, roughly 86% being singletons.

Source material: PBMCs or T cells enriched from blood (not recorded which). This sequence was found in a woman aged 45-60 years who had recovered from COVID-19. V is TRBV5-4 and J is TRBJ2-2, with D hard to call. CDR3 in DNA: TGTGCCAGCAGCTTGATGCAGGCGAACACCGGGGAGCTGTTTTTT. Residues: CASSLMQANTGELFF.